The clone carrying this T cell receptor beta chain was counted a single time. The antigen is unknown. Using immunoSEQ multiplex PCR, the repertoire was profiled, and TCRdb retains in-frame clones only, with some absent. The sample shows more than 300,000 clones, 65% to 90% of them seen only once. CDR1 MNHEY and CDR2 SMNVEV come from the germline V gene (reference sequence). This CDR3 has 16 amino acids. V trimming: 2 bases; J trimming: 8 bases; junction bases outside the gene matches: 8. As to treatment: 15 to 20 received Ad26.COV2.S at low or high dose, single or two shots; roughly 5 received placebo; per-sample allocation not given. Sampling took place 63 days after the first vaccine or placebo injection. An adult aged 18-55 years in Boston served as the donor. This record comes from a study of Ad26.COV2.S vaccination and SARS-CoV-2 variants. Whole-study findings and limits: Substantial breadth was reported for post-vaccination spike-specific CD8+ and CD4+ T cells.

This TCR was sampled from a person aged 18-65 years who received the Ad26.COV2.S COVID-19 vaccine or a placebo. The source was peripheral blood, collected in a trial of Ad26.COV2.S vaccine versus placebo. V gene TRBV27 combines with J gene TRBJ2-1; 11 nucleotides align to TRBD2. CDR3 nucleotide sequence: TGTGCCAGCAGTTTAGTCACTAGCGGGGGTTTTTATGAGCAGTTCTTC. This gives the protein CASSLVTSGGFYEQFF.